The 19 T cell receptor beta chains below all came from one sample that was sequenced in a study of OX40 agonist ivuxolimab in advanced cancers. Assay used: immunoSEQ multiplex PCR; TCRdb lists only in-frame clones, some missing. The repertoire includes 75,000 to 90,000 clones, more than 75% of them detected once, and about 1.5% sits in the top ten. The sample was CD4+ or CD8+ T cells sorted from blood, taken in a trial of the OX40 agonist ivuxolimab. Receptor source: an adult with an advanced solid tumor such as melanoma, head and neck, liver or kidney cancer.

The gene calls are TRBV19 and TRBJ1-2; D gene ambiguous. Germline CDR1 and CDR2: LNHDA and SQIVND (reference sequence). This CDR3 is built from 22 residues. Trimming pared 3 bases from V and 0 bases from J, leaving 32 bases between. The CDR3 DNA is TGTGCCAGTAGTATTCCATTGCCCCCGGCGGGAAGATCCGCCCCAGCTAACTATGGCTACACCTTC. Translation: CASSIPLPPAGRSAPANYGYTF.

The V call is TRBV7-9, the J call TRBJ2-2, with D possibly matching TRBD2 (6 bases). The CDR3 contains 17 residues. V was shortened by 5 bases and J by 2 bases, with 18 bases between the two germline ends. Germline CDR1 is SEHNR and CDR2 is FQNEAQ (reference sequence). CDR3 coding DNA: TGTGCCAGCAGCCCTAGGAGGGCGGACACCAACACCGGGGAGCTGTTTTTT. Translation gives CASSPRRADTNTGELFF. The full variable domain, with the rest looked up from reference TRBV7-9 and TRBJ2-2, is DTGVSQNPRHKITKRGQNVTFRCDPISEHNRLYWYRQTLGQGPEFLTYFQNEAQLEKSRLLSDRFSAERPKGSFSTLEIQRTEQGDSAMYLCASSPRRADTNTGELFFGEGSRLTVL.

The chain couples TRBV5-1 to TRBJ2-6; D gene uncertain. V was pared by 0 bases and J by 0 bases, with 10 bases between. The germline V gene has CDR1 SGHRS and CDR2 YFSETQ. The CDR3 is made up of 17 amino acids. CDR3 sequence (DNA): TGCGCCAGCAGCTTGGTTGCCGCATTCTCTGGGGCCAACGTCCTGACTTTC. Protein sequence: CASSLVAAFSGANVLTF.

The J gene is TRBJ1-5, the V gene TRBV2; TRBD1 might be the D (6 bases). Trimming took 6 bases from V and 2 from J, leaving 14 bases between them. Per the germline V gene, CDR1 is SNHLY and CDR2 is FYNNEI. This CDR3 spans 15 amino acids. The CDR3 nucleotides read TGTGCCAGCAGCCGTGACAGGAGGGGCAATCAGCCCCAGCATTTT. Its translation: CASSRDRRGNQPQHF.

This clone has a single count. The V call is TRBV18, the J call TRBJ2-1; D might be TRBD1 (6 bases). Trimming took 1 base from V and 4 from J, leaving 11 bases between them. From germline, CDR1 is KGHSH and CDR2 LQKENI. The CDR3 contains 15 residues. Here the CDR3 DNA reads TGTGCCAGCTCACCACGTGCAGGGGAGTACAATGAGCAGTTCTTC. This translates into CASSPRAGEYNEQFF.

The gene calls are TRBV11-2 and TRBJ1-4; 7 bases agree with TRBD1. V was clipped by 5 bases and J by 5 bases; unmatched bases: 5. Germline CDR1 SGHAT, CDR2 FQNNGV. The CDR3 spans 14 residues. The CDR3 region has the DNA TGTGCCAGCAGCCTGGACAGGATGAATGAAAAACTGTTTTTT. This encodes CASSLDRMNEKLFF.

The V gene is TRBV6-1, the J gene TRBJ1-4; TRBD1 is a possible D gene (5 bases). This CDR3 has 13 amino acids. The V and J ends lost 6 bases and 10 bases respectively, with 15 bases between them. Germline CDR1 is MNHNS and CDR2 is SASEGT. The chain's CDR3 is CASSPEVGAKLFF. In nucleotides, the CDR3 is TGTGCCAGCAGCCCCGAGGTAGGGGCAAAACTGTTTTTT.

V gene TRBV11-2 combines with J gene TRBJ2-4; D possibly uses TRBD1 or TRBD2 (5 bases each). V was clipped by 5 bases and J by 1 base, with 15 bases between them. The CDR3 is 16 amino acids. In germline, CDR1 is SGHAT, CDR2 FQNNGV. CDR3: CASSAREGLAKNIQYF. In DNA form, the CDR3 reads TGTGCCAGCAGCGCCCGAGAGGGGCTTGCCAAAAACATTCAGTACTTC.

The V gene is TRBV14, the J gene TRBJ2-5; D not resolved. Trimming removed 1 base from V and 5 bases from J, with 2 bases in between. The CDR3 contains 11 residues. The germline V gene has CDR1 SGHDN and CDR2 FVKESK. The CDR3 spells CASSQAETQYF. Here the CDR3 DNA reads TGTGCCAGCAGCCAAGCCGAGACCCAGTACTTC.

Only a few counts were recorded for this clone. The V call is TRBV7-9, the J call TRBJ2-3; 11 bases are shared with TRBD1. V dropped 1 base and J dropped 5; count of bases not matched to a gene: 2. The CDR3 is 15 residues long. The germline gives CDR1 SEHNR, CDR2 FQNEAQ (reference sequence). The CDR3 DNA reads as TGTGCCAGCAGCTTAGGTGGGACAGGGGGAGATACGCAGTATTTT. Translating it yields CASSLGGTGGDTQYF.

V is TRBV30 and J is TRBJ1-2, with 7 bases identical to TRBD1. V shed 1 base and J 1 base; nucleotides not matched to a gene: 9. CDR1 is GTSNPN, CDR2 SVGIG, per germline (reference sequence). The length of the CDR3 is 16 residues. The chain's CDR3 is CAWSALGQARNYGYTF. Written as DNA, the CDR3 is TGTGCCTGGAGTGCCCTAGGACAGGCTCGTAACTATGGCTACACCTTC. Using reference TRBV30 and TRBJ1-2 for the parts outside the CDR3, the full variable domain is SQTIHQWPATLVQPVGSPLSLECTVEGTSNPNLYWYRQAAGRGLQLLFYSVGIGQISSEVPQNLSASRPQDRQFILSSKKLLLSDSGFYLCAWSALGQARNYGYTFGSGTRLTVV.

This rearrangement joins TRBV9 to TRBJ1-3; 7 bases map to TRBD1. Germline CDR1 is SGDLS and CDR2 is YYNGEE. With V trimmed by 0 bases and J by 1 base, 10 bases remained unmatched. The CDR3 length is 18 residues. CDR3 bases: TGTGCCAGCAGCGTAGTGGGCGACAGGGTGAGATCTGGAAACACCATATATTTT. This gives the protein CASSVVGDRVRSGNTIYF. The full variable domain, with the rest looked up from reference TRBV9 and TRBJ1-3, is DSGVTQTPKHLITATGQRVTLRCSPRSGDLSVYWYQQSLDQGLQFLIQYYNGEERAKGNILERFSAQQFPDLHSELNLSSLELGDSALYFCASSVVGDRVRSGNTIYFGEGSWLTVV.

The chain recombines TRBV5-4 with TRBJ1-2; D remains ambiguous. This CDR3 contains 14 residues. The V gene's germline CDR1 is SGHNT and CDR2 YYREEE (reference sequence). V lost 3 bases and J 4 bases, leaving 13 bases between the germline ends. CDR3 coding DNA: TGTGCCAGCAGCTCCCCCCGGGGAGCCTATGGCTACACCTTC. This codes for CASSSPRGAYGYTF.

The gene calls are TRBV18 and TRBJ2-7, with D uncertain. This CDR3 has 15 residues. Trimming pared 5 bases from V and 4 bases from J, leaving 18 bases between. From germline, CDR1 is KGHSH and CDR2 LQKENI. The CDR3 DNA is TGTGCCAGCTCATCGATAGCTGTAGGGCTTTACGAGCAGTACTTC. It encodes CASSSIAVGLYEQYF.

This clone has more than one count but fewer than ten. The chain has TRBV11-2 and TRBJ1-4; 10 bases are a match to TRBD1. V gave up 1 base and J gave up 8 bases; unmatched junction bases: 4. The germline CDR1 and CDR2 sequences are SGHAT and FQNNGV. The CDR3 sequence is 15 residues long. CDR3 amino acids: CASSLVGTGEEKLFF. The CDR3 region has the DNA TGTGCCAGCAGCTTAGTGGGGACAGGGGAAGAAAAACTGTTTTTT.

The genes are TRBV4-2 and TRBJ2-1, with 9 bases fitting TRBD2. This CDR3 region has 17 residues. Germline loops: CDR1 LGHNA, CDR2 YNFKEQ. J lost 3 bases, V lost 0 bases, and 6 bases had no gene match. The CDR3 loop reads CASSQDRGAGGYNEQFF. The CDR3 region has the DNA TGTGCCAGCAGCCAAGATCGGGGAGCGGGGGGCTACAATGAGCAGTTCTTC.

V gene TRBV5-4 combines with J gene TRBJ2-7; tentative D call: TRBD1 (5 bases). Trimming left V 0 bases short and J 0 bases short, with 10 bases between. Germline CDR1 SGHNT, CDR2 YYREEE (reference sequence). The CDR3 extends over 15 amino acids. This CDR3 is CASSLGGIGSYEQYF. The CDR3 coding sequence is TGTGCCAGCAGCTTGGGGGGCATAGGCTCCTACGAGCAGTACTTC. The entire variable domain, with the rest obtained from reference TRBV5-4 and TRBJ2-7, is as follows: ETGVTQSPTHLIKTRGQQVTLRCSSQSGHNTVSWYQQALGQGPQFIFQYYREEENGRGNFPPRFSGLQFPNYSSELNVNALELDDSALYLCASSLGGIGSYEQYFGPGTRLTVT.

V usage is TRBV11-2 and J usage is TRBJ2-2; TRBD2 matches at 9 bases. The trim removed 0 bases at V and 4 bases at J, leaving 9 bases unmatched. Germline lookup yields CDR1 SGHAT and CDR2 FQNNGV. The CDR3 has 18 residues. The CDR3 here is CASSLDKFSGRITGELFF. CDR3 coding DNA: TGTGCCAGCAGCTTAGATAAATTCAGCGGGAGGATCACCGGGGAGCTGTTTTTT.

In this sample, this clone turned up once. The chain employs TRBV29-1 and TRBJ1-5, with TRBD1 matching over 8 bases. Germline loops: CDR1 SQVTM, CDR2 ANQGSEA. The junction had 6 bases not matched to a gene; V was cut back by 1 base and J by 4 bases. This CDR3 is 15 amino acids long. CDR3 amino acids: CSVEVTGTGNQPQHF. CDR3 nucleotides: TGCAGCGTTGAAGTTACCGGGACAGGAAATCAGCCCCAGCATTTT.